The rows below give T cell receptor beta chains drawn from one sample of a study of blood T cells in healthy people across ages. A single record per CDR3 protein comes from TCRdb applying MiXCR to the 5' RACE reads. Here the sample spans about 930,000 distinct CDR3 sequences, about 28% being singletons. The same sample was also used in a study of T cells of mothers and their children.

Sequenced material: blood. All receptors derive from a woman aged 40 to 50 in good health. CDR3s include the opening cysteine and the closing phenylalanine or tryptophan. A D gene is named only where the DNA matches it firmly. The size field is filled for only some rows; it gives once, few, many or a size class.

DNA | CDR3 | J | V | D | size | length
TGCGCCAGCAGCCTCCGGGACTCAGCTAATGAAAAACTGTTTTTT | CASSLRDSANEKLFF | TRBJ1-4 | TRBV5-1 | NA | NA | 15
TGTGCCACCGCTACAGGGGTTGAGCAGTTCTTC | CATATGVEQFF | TRBJ2-1 | TRBV24-1 | TRBD1 | few | 11
TGCAGTGCTAGTGGAAAGGGGGCGAGGGCCTTTAGCAATCAGCCCCAGCATTTT | CSASGKGARAFSNQPQHF | TRBJ1-5 | TRBV20-1 | TRBD1 | few | 18
TGCGCCAGCAGCTTGGGTAGGGGTTCGGGCCTAGCATACGAGCAGTACTTC | CASSLGRGSGLAYEQYF | TRBJ2-7 | TRBV5-1 | NA | NA | 17
TGTGCCAGCAGCTTAGCGCAGTCAGCGGGAGCTAGCACAGATACGCAGTATTTT | CASSLAQSAGASTDTQYF | TRBJ2-3 | TRBV7-6 | TRBD2 | many | 18
TGCAGTGCTGGCCGGTCCTACGAGCAGTACTTC | CSAGRSYEQYF | TRBJ2-7 | TRBV20-1 | NA | few | 11
TGCAGTGCTAGAAGGGCAGACAATCAGCCCCAGCATTTT | CSARRADNQPQHF | TRBJ1-5 | TRBV20-1 | NA | few | 13
TGCGCCAGCAGCTTGGCCCCGGAGGGGGACTATGGCTACACCTTC | CASSLAPEGDYGYTF | TRBJ1-2 | TRBV5-1 | NA | few | 15
TGTGCCGGCAGTATATCCTACGAGCAGTACTTC | CAGSISYEQYF | TRBJ2-7 | TRBV28 | NA | NA | 11
TGTGCCAGCAGTGAAATAGGACAGGGGTCGGGTGAGCAGTTCTTC | CASSEIGQGSGEQFF | TRBJ2-1 | TRBV2 | TRBD1 | NA | 15
TGTGCCAGCAGCTTAGAGTCGGGGAAATCAGGCTATGGCTACACCTTC | CASSLESGKSGYGYTF | TRBJ1-2 | TRBV7-9 | NA | NA | 16
TGTGCCAGCAGTTCCCGGACTAGCGGGGCCCTAGGTAATGAGCAGTTCTTC | CASSSRTSGALGNEQFF | TRBJ2-1 | TRBV6-2/TRBV6-3 | TRBD2 | NA | 17
TGTGCCAGCAGCCCTAGCCCGACTGAACAGCCCCAGCATTTT | CASSPSPTEQPQHF | TRBJ1-5 | TRBV7-9 | NA | few | 14
TGTGCCAGCAGTTTAGGTAGCAGTCAGCCCCAGCATTTT | CASSLGSSQPQHF | TRBJ1-5 | TRBV12-3/TRBV12-4 | NA | NA | 13
TGTGCCAGCAGTCCTAGGACCTACACAGATACGCAGTATTTT | CASSPRTYTDTQYF | TRBJ2-3 | TRBV2 | NA | NA | 14
TGTGCCAGCAGCCCTCAGGGGAAACGAAATGAAAAACTGTTTTTT | CASSPQGKRNEKLFF | TRBJ1-4 | TRBV7-9 | NA | few | 15
TGCAGTGCTAGAGACGCTAGCGGGGACCCCAATGAGCAGTTCTTC | CSARDASGDPNEQFF | TRBJ2-1 | TRBV20-1 | TRBD2 | NA | 15
TGTGCCAGCAGTTACGGGCCAGTTATCACAGATACGCAGTATTTT | CASSYGPVITDTQYF | TRBJ2-3 | TRBV6-5 | NA | NA | 15
TGCGCCAGCAGCCAAGGGGGACAGGGCTATAGCAATCAGCCCCAGCATTTT | CASSQGGQGYSNQPQHF | TRBJ1-5 | TRBV4-1 | TRBD1 | few | 17
TGTGCCAGCAGCTCTCGCAGGGTTACTGAAGCTTTCTTT | CASSSRRVTEAFF | TRBJ1-1 | TRBV5-8 | NA | NA | 13
TGCGCCAGCAGCTTGGCCACTTCCTACGAGCAGTACTTC | CASSLATSYEQYF | TRBJ2-7 | TRBV5-1 | NA | many | 13
TGTGCCAGCAGTCCCACGGCCCAAAGAGGCTACACCTTC | CASSPTAQRGYTF | TRBJ1-2 | TRBV6-2/TRBV6-3 | NA | few | 13
TGCGCCAGCCGCCAGGGGCTCGGAGGAGAGACCCAGTACTTC | CASRQGLGGETQYF | TRBJ2-5 | TRBV4-1 | NA | once | 14
TGTGCCAGCAGCGACCGGGACAGGACCCTTAAAGGCTACACCTTC | CASSDRDRTLKGYTF | TRBJ1-2 | TRBV6-1 | TRBD1 | few | 15
TGTGCCAGCAGGGAAGCGGGGAACACTGAAGCTTTCTTT | CASREAGNTEAFF | TRBJ1-1 | TRBV12-3/TRBV12-4 | NA | few | 13